This TCR beta chain was sequenced during a study of identical twins. This CDR3 is built from 14 residues. Germline values: CDR1 SGHTA, CDR2 FQGNSA. V dropped 1 base and J dropped 4 bases, with 10 bases sitting between them. Only a few counts were recorded for this clonotype. Each cDNA held unique molecular identifiers, and template switching gave it a universal primer site. TCRdb called the 5' RACE reads again in MiXCR, with one record for every CDR3 protein. Of some 250,000 distinct CDR3 sequences in the sample, around 6.5% were seen once. These sequences were also reported in another study, on T cells expressing NK-cell markers. Turning to that study: The share of CD8+ T cells held by dominant NKG2C+ clonotypes was 1.0-7.0% in more than 5 donors.

The sequenced sample consisted of CD8+ T cells sorted from blood. The receptor was isolated from a woman between 18 and 29 years old in good health. The V call is TRBV7-2, the J call TRBJ2-5; D uncertain. The CDR3 DNA is TGTGCCAGCAGCTTAGGGGGATCTCGAGAGACCCAGTACTTC. It translates to CASSLGGSRETQYF.